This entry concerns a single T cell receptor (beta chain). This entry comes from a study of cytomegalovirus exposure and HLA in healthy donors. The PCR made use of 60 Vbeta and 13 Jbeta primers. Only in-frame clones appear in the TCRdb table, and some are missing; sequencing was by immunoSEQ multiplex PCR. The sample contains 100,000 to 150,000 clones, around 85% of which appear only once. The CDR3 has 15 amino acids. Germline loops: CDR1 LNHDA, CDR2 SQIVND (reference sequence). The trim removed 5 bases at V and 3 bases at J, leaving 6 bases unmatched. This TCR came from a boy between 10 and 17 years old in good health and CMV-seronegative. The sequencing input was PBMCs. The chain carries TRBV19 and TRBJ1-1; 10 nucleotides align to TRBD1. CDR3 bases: TGTGCCAGTAGTCTTAGACAGGGGGCGCACACTGAAGCTTTCTTT. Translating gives CASSLRQGAHTEAFF.